This is a list of T cell receptor beta chains from one sample in a study of a mutant IDH1 vaccine in newly diagnosed glioma. The table came from immunoSEQ multiplex PCR; TCRdb's copy has only in-frame clones and leaves some out. The sample holds 60,000 to 75,000 clones, around 83% seen once. Sequencing was performed on peripheral blood mononuclear cells (PBMCs), taken from a glioma patient treated with radiotherapy, temozolomide or both. These receptors all stem from a woman younger than 35 with glioma. Some clones in this sample may be carry-over from other donors' samples. Each CDR3 is given with its conserved first and last residue. A D gene is named only where the DNA matches it firmly. Rows give clone size only sometimes, using once, few, many, or a class for an expanded clone.

j_call clone_size d_call v_call cdr3_nt cdr3_aa
TRBJ1-2 . . TRBV6-1 TGTGCCAGCAGTATACGACAGTATGGCTACACCTTC CASSIRQYGYTF
TRBJ1-2 . . TRBV9 TGTGCCAGCAGCCCGAGTGGGACCACAATCAACTATGGCTACACCTTC CASSPSGTTINYGYTF
TRBJ1-5 few . TRBV7-8 TGTGCCAGCAGCCCCCAAGCCCCAGGGGGCAATCAGCCCCAGCATTTT CASSPQAPGGNQPQHF
TRBJ2-5 . . TRBV6-6 TGTGCCAGCAGTTCTACGGAGACCCAGTACTTC CASSSTETQYF
TRBJ1-1 . TRBD1 TRBV7-8 TGTGCCAGCAGCTTCCAGGGACAGGGGAAAACTGAAGCTTTCTTT CASSFQGQGKTEAFF
TRBJ2-2 . . TRBV19 TGTGCCAGTAGTAACCCTCTCAACAGAAACACCGGGGAGCTGTTTTTT CASSNPLNRNTGELFF
TRBJ2-3 . . TRBV5-1 TGCGCCAGCAGCTTGGAGTGGGTTAGGACAGATACGCAGTATTTT CASSLEWVRTDTQYF
TRBJ2-7 once TRBD1 TRBV27 TGTGCCAGCTCTGGACAGGGATATATCTACGAGCAGTACTTC CASSGQGYIYEQYF
TRBJ2-5 once TRBD1 TRBV30 TGTGCCTGGAGCCTATCAGACAGGGATGAGACCCAGTACTTC CAWSLSDRDETQYF
TRBJ1-2 . TRBD1 TRBV7-9 TGTGCCAGCAGCTTAGCCAGGACAGGGGGGAGCTATGGCTACACCTTC CASSLARTGGSYGYTF
TRBJ2-1 once . TRBV20-1 TGCAGTGCAGGAGGACTGGATGAGCAGTTCTTC CSAGGLDEQFF
TRBJ2-2 . TRBD1 TRBV5-8 TGTGCCAGCAGCGGTGACAGGGGCACCGGGGAGCTGTTTTTT CASSGDRGTGELFF
TRBJ2-3 . TRBD2 TRBV19 TGTGCCAGTAGCCCGGGGGGGGTTTGGACAGATACGCAGTATTTT CASSPGGVWTDTQYF
TRBJ1-3 . . TRBV19 TGTGCCAGTACAGGGTTCTCTGGAAACACCATATATTTT CASTGFSGNTIYF
TRBJ1-5 . . TRBV30 TGTGCCTGGAGAGTGGGAGGGGGTCAGCCCCAGCATTTT CAWRVGGGQPQHF
TRBJ2-1 once . TRBV10-1 TGCGCCAGCAGGAACGACTCCTACAATGAGCAGTTCTTC CASRNDSYNEQFF
TRBJ2-7 . . TRBV5-7 TGTGCCAGCTTTGGGCGGGGTTCCGAGGCCTACGAGCAGTACTTC CASFGRGSEAYEQYF
TRBJ2-7 . TRBD1 TRBV10-3 TGTGCCATCAGTGAGACCGGGACAGGAATTTGGGAGCAGTACTTC CAISETGTGIWEQYF
TRBJ1-1 few . TRBV7-2 TGTGCCAGCAGCTTAAGGCAGGGCGGTGCTTTCTTT CASSLRQGGAFF
TRBJ2-7 . TRBD1 TRBV5-4 TGTGCCAGCAGCTTGGGTGGGACAGCTGGCTACGAGCAGTACTTC CASSLGGTAGYEQYF
TRBJ2-2 . . TRBV5-4 TGTGCCAGCAGCCTCGACATCGCCGGGGAGCTGTTTTTT CASSLDIAGELFF
TRBJ2-6 . . TRBV4-1 TGCGCCAGCAGCCAGCCGGGGGCTGGGGCCAACGTCCTGACTTTC CASSQPGAGANVLTF
TRBJ2-7 . TRBD1 TRBV7-2 TGTGCCAGCAGATCCTCCGGGACAGGGGCCTACGAGCAGTACTTC CASRSSGTGAYEQYF
TRBJ2-1 . TRBD1 TRBV7-9 TGTGCCAGCAGCCAAGGCCGACAGGGGGCGGGGTACAATGAGCAGTTCTTC CASSQGRQGAGYNEQFF
TRBJ1-1 . . TRBV14 TGTGCCAGCAGCCGACGGACAGCGAACACTGAAGCTTTCTTT CASSRRTANTEAFF
TRBJ1-1 . . TRBV4-3 TGCGCCAGCAGCCAAGATCCGGGGGACTTGAACACTGAAGCTTTCTTT CASSQDPGDLNTEAFF
TRBJ1-1 few . TRBV18 TGTGCCAGCTCACCAGCACGGGTAGCTCTCGGGGAGGTCATGAACACTGAAGCTTTCTTT CASSPARVALGEVMNTEAFF
TRBJ1-2 . TRBD1 TRBV5-6 TGTGCCAGCAGCCCCGGACAGGGGGTAAACTATGGCTACACCTTC CASSPGQGVNYGYTF
TRBJ2-1 . . TRBV9 TGTGCCAGCAGCGTAGTGGGAGGATACAATGAGCAGTTCTTC CASSVVGGYNEQFF
TRBJ2-3 few . TRBV5-1 TGCGCCAGCAGCCCTAGTCGGGGCCCAGATACGCAGTATTTT CASSPSRGPDTQYF
TRBJ1-2 . . TRBV2 TGTGCCAGCAGTGACAGGGTGGCTGGCTACACCTTC CASSDRVAGYTF
TRBJ1-1 . TRBD1 TRBV7-9 TGTGCCAGCAGAGAAGGACAGGGGGGAGCTTTCTTT CASREGQGGAFF
TRBJ1-4 . TRBD1 TRBV19 TGTGCCAGTAGTCGGCGGGACAGGAGTAATGAAAAACTGTTTTTT CASSRRDRSNEKLFF
TRBJ2-6 . . TRBV30 TGTGCCTGGAGTGTATTACCCGGCGCTGGGGCCAACGTCCTGACTTTC CAWSVLPGAGANVLTF
TRBJ1-1 . TRBD1 TRBV6-6 TGTGCCAGCATAGGGGACAGGGGAACTGAAGCTTTCTTT CASIGDRGTEAFF
TRBJ2-7 . . TRBV5-6 TGTGCCAGCGAGTTCCTAGGGGCCTCCTACGAGCAGTACTTC CASEFLGASYEQYF
TRBJ2-5 . . TRBV6-1 TGTGCCAGCAGGCGTAGTGGCGAGACCCAGTACTTC CASRRSGETQYF
TRBJ2-7 . . TRBV9 TGTGCCAGCAGCGTAGGTGGGGGTTACTACGAGCAGTACTTC CASSVGGGYYEQYF
TRBJ2-5 once . TRBV20-1 TGCAGTGCTAGATGGAAGGAGACCCAGTACTTC CSARWKETQYF
TRBJ1-1 . . TRBV11-1 TGTGCCAGCAGCTTAGGACGAGGCCCCCCTGAAGCTTTCTTT CASSLGRGPPEAFF
TRBJ2-7 . . TRBV27 TGTGCCAGCAGTCGAGGGTCACGGCCCTACGAGCAGTACTTC CASSRGSRPYEQYF
TRBJ2-7 . . TRBV6-5 TGTGCCAGCAGTTCCCCCCCGACAGGACACTACGAGCAGTACTTC CASSSPPTGHYEQYF
TRBJ1-2 . . TRBV5-1 TGCGCCAGCAGCTTAAGGACAGCGACGACTAACTATGGCTACACCTTC CASSLRTATTNYGYTF
TRBJ1-5 . . TRBV18 TGTGCCAGCTCACGCCCTGGGGCAGGGGTTCAGCCCCAGCATTTT CASSRPGAGVQPQHF
TRBJ2-7 . . TRBV10-2 TGCGCCAGCAGTGAGAGCGGCTACGAGCAGTACTTC CASSESGYEQYF
TRBJ1-6 once . TRBV7-7 TGTGCCAGCAGCTTATCTAGGGAATCACCCCTCCACTTT CASSLSRESPLHF
TRBJ2-5 . TRBD2 TRBV2 TGTGCCAGCAGGGGACTAGCGGGAGACGGAAAACGGTCGGAGACCCAGTACTTC CASRGLAGDGKRSETQYF
TRBJ1-5 once TRBD1 TRBV2 TGTGCCAGCAGTGACATTCAGGGGGCGGGGGGGGCACAGCCCCAGCATTTT CASSDIQGAGGAQPQHF
TRBJ2-5 . TRBD2 TRBV7-9 TGTGCCAGCAGGGGGACTAGCGGGGGAGAGACCCAGTACTTC CASRGTSGGETQYF
TRBJ2-1 few TRBD2 TRBV4-1 TGCGCCAGCAGCCAAGTGCCCGGGACTAGCGGCTACAATGAGCAGTTCTTC CASSQVPGTSGYNEQFF
TRBJ2-3 . . TRBV9 TGTGCCAGCAGCGACTCTAGAATTAGCACAGATACGCAGTATTTT CASSDSRISTDTQYF
TRBJ2-5 . TRBD1 TRBV6-1 TGTGCCAGCACAGGGCCAGGGGGAGAGACCCAGTACTTC CASTGPGGETQYF
TRBJ2-2 . . TRBV30 TGTGCCTGGAAATCTTCTGGCACCGGGGAGCTGTTTTTT CAWKSSGTGELFF
TRBJ1-5 medium-sized . TRBV27 TGTGCCAGCAGTTTGGGACCATGGGAGCCCCAGCATTTT CASSLGPWEPQHF
TRBJ1-2 . . TRBV29-1 TGCAGCGTTGTTCCCCTTGGACAGAACTATGGCTACACCTTC CSVVPLGQNYGYTF
TRBJ2-6 . . TRBV4-1 TGCGCCAGCAGCTATGAGGCCTCTGGGGCCAACGTCCTGACTTTC CASSYEASGANVLTF
TRBJ2-1 . . TRBV29-1 TGCAGCGTGGCAAGTTGGGGGGAATGGAATGAGCAGTTCTTC CSVASWGEWNEQFF
TRBJ1-2 . . TRBV6-5 TGTGCCAGCACCGGACAGCACAGGGGCTACACCTTC CASTGQHRGYTF
TRBJ1-1 . . TRBV6-1 TGTGCCAGCATGGACGATGACACTGAAGCTTTCTTT CASMDDDTEAFF
TRBJ1-2 large . TRBV15 TGTGCCACCAGCAGAGATCGGGCAGACACTAACTATGGCTACACCTTC CATSRDRADTNYGYTF